This T cell receptor (beta chain) was captured by sequencing in a study of cytomegalovirus exposure and HLA in healthy donors (dated by TCRdb to about 2017). A note on the overall study: An earlier analysis of several hundred of the donors reported over 250 Gb of sequence data and approximately 120 million unique TCR beta sequences obtained from roughly 180 million T cells. Approximately 300 gigabases of sequencing data and around 88 million unique TCR sequences made up an early release that covered approximately 650 HLA-typed donors. Using immunosequencing, the study profiled T cell repertoires from some 670 subjects and related those repertoires to cytomegalovirus serostatus. Besides the first cohort of under 700 subjects, a separate validation cohort made up of about 120 different subjects was used. Of the roughly 400 genotyped donors, approximately 83% fell in the genetic ancestry cluster associated with self-reported Caucasian donors. Alongside the repertoire data, information on donor age, sex, ethnicity and CMV serostatus was compiled. Rather than drawing on any new phenotypic data, the later analysis identified candidate immune exposures from TCR beta sequences and the way those sequences occurred across donors. To decide whether each TCR beta V gene segment behaved as functional or pseudogenic, an earlier analysis of 587 of the donors relied on high-throughput TCR beta sequencing. In a later genetic analysis, genome-wide SNP genotypes for 398 of the 666 donors were used, and that subset was treated as a discovery cohort. Roughly five DR-DQ haplotypes were treated as single units for association and clustering because of strong linkage in the cohort. Every repertoire in the discovery cohort had been generated on one and the same sequencing platform. HLA typing included class I and class II loci at four-digit resolution. Typing coverage varied by locus: roughly 620-640 donors for A, B, C, DRB1 and DQB1; roughly 510 for DQA1; over 600 for DPA1; more than 450 for DPB1. High-throughput TCR immunosequencing, statistical association of individual TCRs with disease status, and machine learning were combined to predict cytomegalovirus infection status. A later analysis re-examined previously published TCR beta repertoires from more than 600 donors and added high-resolution HLA genotyping to investigate patterns of TCR occurrence. On average, roughly 240,000 unique TCR beta nucleotide sequences were sequenced per donor among 300 to 500 genotyped donors of the cohort, with roughly 20% of those sequences being non-productive. The study aimed to test whether cataloging public T cell receptors could reveal signatures of past pathogen exposure.

The cohort consisted of more than 650 healthy bone marrow donors. At the time of sampling, all cohort members were nominally healthy, though unrecorded immune exposures were likely present. The donor tested CMV seropositive, placing the donor among the 289 seropositive members of the cohort. A peripheral blood sample was provided by each donor, and peripheral blood mononuclear cells were used for TCR beta sequencing. The Qiagen DNeasy Blood Extraction Kit was used to extract genomic DNA from the blood cell samples. The method was the immunoSEQ multiplex PCR assay. The multiplex PCR relied on a mix of 60 forward primers for TCR Vbeta segments and 13 reverse primers for TCR Jbeta segments. The CDR3 region of rearranged TCR beta genes was amplified from genomic DNA by a multiplex PCR assay. The Illumina HiSeq System was used to sequence the amplified TCR beta libraries as 87-base-pair reads. On the study's bioinformatics: A later analysis tallied tens of millions of unique TCR beta chains across the 666 repertoires, and some 12 million of those chains were shared by two or more donors. A nearest-neighbor algorithm error-corrected the raw reads and collapsed the reads into unique sequences, merging closely related sequences to remove PCR and sequencing errors. Alignment of CDR3 sequences to IMGT reference sequences was used to assign V, D and J gene segments. Each retained sequence needed at least a six-nucleotide match to both a V gene segment and a J gene segment. A rearrangement counted as productive if the CDR3 had no stop codons and remained in frame with V and J, and every other rearrangement counted as non-productive. CDR3 was defined according to IMGT convention as the region running from the second conserved V-encoded cysteine to the conserved J-encoded phenylalanine. In an earlier analysis of approximately 500 of the donors, sequences lacking an unambiguous match to a single V gene segment were excluded. An earlier analysis of several hundred of the donors called V segments functional above 56.7% productive rearrangements and segregating when the between-donor standard deviation exceeded 5%. A statistical classification framework was developed to diagnose cytomegalovirus status using the catalog of TCR beta chain sequences. V and J gene assignment, in a later analysis, came from comparing TCR nucleotide sequences with IMGT/GENE-DB human TR gene sequences. The TCRdist pipeline was used in a later analysis to assign CDR3 sequences and most-parsimonious VDJ recombination scenarios. In a later analysis, each TCR beta chain was defined by its CDR3 amino acid sequence together with its V-gene family, and reads lacking a unique V-gene family were excluded. As a way to deal with suspected cross-contamination and a sequencing artifact, a later analysis dropped under 600 nucleotide sequences that were highly shared and had low generation probability. For each public chain, a later analysis derived a clonal expansion index from normalized ranks of inferred template counts within each repertoire. In a later analysis, generation probabilities were computed using a VDJ recombination model fitted to out-of-frame rearrangements, and the results were checked against IGoR. In a later analysis, hypergeometric tests were used to score TCR-TCR, TCR-HLA and TCR-CMV co-occurrence, with a repertoire-size bias correction applied to TCR pairs. To estimate false discovery rates, a later analysis permuted the HLA or CMV assignments 20 times. In a later analysis, co-occurring TCRs were grouped using DBSCAN, and TCRdist sequence similarity was added for clustering within HLA-allele-positive subsets. Repertoires with fewer than 30,000 or more than 120,000 public chains, plus five repertoires with anomalous nucleotide sharing, were excluded from co-occurrence clustering. TCRdb mirrors the immuneACCESS table, restricted to in-frame sequences. Some clones are absent from its copies; in checked studies, under half trace to an unresolved V gene, and the reason for the others is unknown. Clone size and the V and J calls come from that table; the DNA yielded D and trimming. This sample holds approximately 160,000 clones; about 80% were observed only once. 1% of the sample lies in the top ten.

The CDR3 numbers 14 residues from cysteine through phenylalanine. CDR3 DNA only is kept here, 42 bases in frame from base 1. Reading the germline V gene (reference sequence) gives CDR1 SGHNT and CDR2 YYREEE. V and J are trimmed by 2 bases and 3 bases, and the gene matches miss 2 bases of the junction. With respect to this clone: Its antigen is not yet known. No per-base quality is available; no much larger clone lies one base away.

What the work shows at the level of the full study, not this receptor alone: Linkage disequilibrium might explain the correlated functional status among segregating V segments, but an unknown experimental factor could not be excluded. A later analysis reported that several top co-occurrence clusters appeared linked to parvovirus B19, influenza, CMV and Epstein-Barr virus. Strong co-occurrence of HLA alleles, especially DR and DQ, made assigning TCR associations to individual alleles difficult. This cohort had only TCR beta chains sequenced, and the lack of alpha or paired-chain data limited which features could be detected. A further reported finding was that TCR beta sequences accurately predicted the HLA-A and HLA-B alleles for most subjects in the first cohort. A later analysis found that TCR association rates varied across HLA loci, with DRB1 alleles showing the most associated TCRs and HLA-C alleles the fewest. A later analysis found that most CMV-associated TCR beta chains appeared HLA-restricted, with HLA associations seemingly driven largely by CMV exposure. While some public TCRs were present in many individuals, most TCR sequences turned up only very rarely across donors. CMV serostatus was the only immune exposure information available for the cohort. A later analysis associated 15,000 or so TCR beta sequences with specific HLA alleles at a false discovery rate of 0.05. Some 16 rarely observed V segments, including chromosome 9 orphons, were excluded from the earlier analysis of a few hundred of the donors because counts were too low. The sequencing pipeline was judged likely to have produced a cluster of highly shared sequence variants as a technical artifact. A few of the identified cytomegalovirus-associated TCR beta chains were confirmed in vitro to be specific for cytomegalovirus antigens. In both the original and validation cohorts, the classifier was reported to diagnose cytomegalovirus status with high specificity and sensitivity. According to the authors, the approach could potentially be generalized to other disease states and immunological phenotypes. A later genetic analysis reported fewer N-insertions in productive TCRs among donors in an Asian-associated ancestry cluster than the roughly 700-donor mean. Because HLA typing was unavailable for some donors at each locus, only the typed subset was used in association tests. The study listed 164 TCR beta chains as associated with cytomegalovirus. Roughly uniform sequencing depth across donors was assumed in presence/absence analyses, although this assumption may not hold. Some IMGT-functional V segments, including TRBV6-2 and TRBV6-3, could not be distinguished by the 87-base-pair reads and were therefore excluded. In an earlier analysis of some 540 of the donors, most TCR beta V segments appeared in productive rearrangements about 90% or about 30% of the time, broadly matching IMGT annotations. In a later analysis, HLA-associated TCR beta chains were found to be more clonally expanded and to have lower generation probabilities than equally common non-associated chains. A later genetic analysis associated a missense DCLRE1C variant with V-gene and J-gene trimming of TCR beta chains, and an independent cohort replicated the association.

The TCR sequence derives from a woman in her 50s in good health and CMV-seropositive. The source material was PBMCs. The chain couples TRBV5-4 to TRBJ2-5; TRBD1 fits 9 bases in the junction. This receptor carries the CDR3 CASSLGTGKETQYF. The nucleotides read TGTGCCAGCAGCTTAGGGACAGGGAAAGAGACCCAGTACTTC.